This is a list of T cell receptor beta chains from one sample in a study of cytomegalovirus exposure and HLA in healthy donors. Data came from immunoSEQ multiplex PCR; TCRdb stores just in-frame clones and leaves some out. This table holds 100,000 to 150,000 clones, 70% to 75% found once. Sequencing was carried out using PBMCs. These receptors all come from a male donor in good health and CMV-seronegative. The CDR3 runs from the conserved cysteine through the conserved F or W. Each record gives: J gene, V gene, clone size, D gene, CDR3 protein, CDR3 DNA. A D gene is named only where the DNA matches it firmly. Size tells how often a clone was seen (once, few, many) or the class of an expanded clone, and some rows leave it out.

j_gene: TRBJ1-2; v_gene: TRBV6-5; abundance: -; d_gene: -; CDR3aa: CASSYSRREGYTF; CDR3nt: TGTGCCAGCAGTTACTCGAGGAGGGAAGGCTACACCTTC
j_gene: TRBJ2-7; v_gene: TRBV7-2; abundance: -; d_gene: -; CDR3aa: CASSLNGGFSYEQYF; CDR3nt: TGTGCCAGCAGCTTAAATGGAGGGTTCTCCTACGAGCAGTACTTC
j_gene: TRBJ1-2; v_gene: TRBV19; abundance: -; d_gene: TRBD1; CDR3aa: CASSIDQRGLEDGYTF; CDR3nt: TGTGCCAGTAGTATAGATCAGAGGGGGCTTGAGGATGGCTACACCTTC
j_gene: TRBJ2-5; v_gene: TRBV27; abundance: few; d_gene: TRBD1; CDR3aa: CASSLLGTGLQETQYF; CDR3nt: TGTGCCAGCAGTTTACTGGGGACAGGGCTCCAAGAGACCCAGTACTTC
j_gene: TRBJ1-4; v_gene: TRBV28; abundance: -; d_gene: TRBD1; CDR3aa: CASSLRIPGTGFPGTNEKLFF; CDR3nt: TGTGCCAGCAGTTTACGAATTCCCGGGACAGGGTTCCCGGGAACTAATGAAAAACTGTTTTTT
j_gene: TRBJ2-1; v_gene: TRBV4-3; abundance: -; d_gene: -; CDR3aa: CASSQGSGVNEQFF; CDR3nt: TGCGCCAGCAGCCAAGGATCAGGGGTCAATGAGCAGTTCTTC
j_gene: TRBJ2-5; v_gene: TRBV28; abundance: -; d_gene: -; CDR3aa: CASSLSGETQYF; CDR3nt: TGTGCCAGCAGTTTATCAGGGGAGACCCAGTACTTC
j_gene: TRBJ2-2; v_gene: TRBV28; abundance: -; d_gene: TRBD1; CDR3aa: CASNNAGQVNTGELFF; CDR3nt: TGTGCCAGCAACAACGCGGGACAGGTGAACACCGGGGAGCTGTTTTTT
j_gene: TRBJ2-5; v_gene: TRBV28; abundance: -; d_gene: TRBD1; CDR3aa: CASSSRTGGLYWETQYF; CDR3nt: TGTGCCAGCAGCAGCCGGACAGGGGGCTTATATTGGGAGACCCAGTACTTC
j_gene: TRBJ2-4; v_gene: TRBV5-6; abundance: -; d_gene: TRBD2; CDR3aa: CASSSGLGKNIQYF; CDR3nt: TGTGCCAGCAGCTCCGGACTAGGCAAAAACATTCAGTACTTC
j_gene: TRBJ2-5; v_gene: TRBV5-4; abundance: once; d_gene: TRBD2; CDR3aa: CASSLGGTSGRETQYF; CDR3nt: TGTGCCAGCAGCTTGGGTGGGACTAGCGGGAGAGAGACCCAGTACTTC
j_gene: TRBJ2-7; v_gene: TRBV2; abundance: -; d_gene: -; CDR3aa: CASSEQGPYEQYF; CDR3nt: TGTGCCAGCAGTGAACAGGGGCCCTACGAGCAGTACTTC
j_gene: TRBJ2-3; v_gene: TRBV4-3; abundance: -; d_gene: -; CDR3aa: CASSKGPEGGDTQYF; CDR3nt: TGCGCCAGTTCGAAGGGACCGGAGGGGGGGGATACGCAGTATTTT
j_gene: TRBJ2-3; v_gene: TRBV6-4; abundance: -; d_gene: TRBD2; CDR3aa: CASSDSGGPTDTQYF; CDR3nt: TGTGCCAGCAGTGACTCGGGAGGGCCCACAGATACGCAGTATTTT
j_gene: TRBJ2-1; v_gene: TRBV7-2; abundance: -; d_gene: TRBD1; CDR3aa: CASSLWTGENNEQFF; CDR3nt: TGTGCCAGCAGCCTCTGGACAGGGGAGAACAATGAGCAGTTCTTC
j_gene: TRBJ1-6; v_gene: TRBV4-3; abundance: once; d_gene: -; CDR3aa: CASSQGSGLRSPLHF; CDR3nt: TGCGCCAGCAGCCAAGGTTCAGGGTTGCGTTCACCCCTCCACTTT
j_gene: TRBJ1-1; v_gene: TRBV5-1; abundance: few; d_gene: -; CDR3aa: CASSLTGLNTEAFF; CDR3nt: TGCGCCAGCAGCTTAACCGGGTTGAACACTGAAGCTTTCTTT
j_gene: TRBJ2-1; v_gene: TRBV9; abundance: -; d_gene: -; CDR3aa: CASSVFGGQNEQFF; CDR3nt: TGTGCCAGCAGCGTATTCGGGGGGCAAAATGAGCAGTTCTTC
j_gene: TRBJ2-2; v_gene: TRBV30; abundance: -; d_gene: TRBD2; CDR3aa: CAWSAGLDYTGELFF; CDR3nt: TGTGCCTGGAGTGCGGGACTAGACTACACCGGGGAGCTGTTTTTT
j_gene: TRBJ2-3; v_gene: TRBV27; abundance: -; d_gene: TRBD1; CDR3aa: CASSLSGTGATDTQYF; CDR3nt: TGTGCCAGCAGTCTCTCCGGGACAGGGGCGACAGATACGCAGTATTTT
j_gene: TRBJ1-5; v_gene: TRBV2; abundance: -; d_gene: -; CDR3aa: CASSEGQGRWDNQPQHF; CDR3nt: TGTGCCAGCAGTGAAGGGCAGGGGCGATGGGACAATCAGCCCCAGCATTTT
j_gene: TRBJ2-7; v_gene: TRBV7-2; abundance: -; d_gene: TRBD2; CDR3aa: CASSQGLGGYEQYF; CDR3nt: TGTGCCAGCAGCCAAGGACTAGGTGGCTACGAGCAGTACTTC
j_gene: TRBJ2-2; v_gene: TRBV5-6; abundance: -; d_gene: TRBD2; CDR3aa: CASSLASGYTGELFF; CDR3nt: TGTGCCAGCAGCTTGGCTAGCGGGTACACCGGGGAGCTGTTTTTT
j_gene: TRBJ1-1; v_gene: TRBV7-3; abundance: -; d_gene: TRBD1; CDR3aa: CASSKDRTGRNTEAFF; CDR3nt: TGTGCCAGCAGCAAGGACAGGACCGGTCGGAACACTGAAGCTTTCTTT
j_gene: TRBJ2-7; v_gene: TRBV6-5; abundance: -; d_gene: -; CDR3aa: CASSPPAWGVYEQYF; CDR3nt: TGTGCCAGCAGTCCTCCGGCTTGGGGGGTATACGAGCAGTACTTC
j_gene: TRBJ1-2; v_gene: TRBV18; abundance: -; d_gene: TRBD1; CDR3aa: CASSPGGQGANYGYTF; CDR3nt: TGTGCCAGCTCACCAGGGGGACAGGGCGCCAACTATGGCTACACCTTC